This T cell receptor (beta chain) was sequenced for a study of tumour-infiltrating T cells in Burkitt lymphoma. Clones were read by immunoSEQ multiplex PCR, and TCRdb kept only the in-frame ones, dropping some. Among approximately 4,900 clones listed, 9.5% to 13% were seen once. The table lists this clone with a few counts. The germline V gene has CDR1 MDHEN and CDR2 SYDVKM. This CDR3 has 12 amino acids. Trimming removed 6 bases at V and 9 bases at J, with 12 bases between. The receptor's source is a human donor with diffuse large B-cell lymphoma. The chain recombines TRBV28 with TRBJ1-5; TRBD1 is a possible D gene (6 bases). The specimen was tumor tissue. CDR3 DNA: TGTGCCAGCAGAACAGGGAGACTGCCCCAGCATTTT. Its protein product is CASRTGRLPQHF. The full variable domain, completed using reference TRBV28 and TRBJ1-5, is DVKVTQSSRYLVKRTGEKVFLECVQDMDHENMFWYRQDPGLGLRLIYFSYDVKMKEKGDIPEGYSVSREKKERFSLILESASTNQTSMYLCASRTGRLPQHFGDGTRLSIL.